Below are 31 T cell receptor beta chains sequenced from a single sample in a study of blood T cell repertoires in COVID-19. Some clones are missing from TCRdb's copy, which holds only in-frame ones; the method was immunoSEQ multiplex PCR. The sample lists around 31,000 clones, around 90% occurring once. Source material: peripheral blood. The source is a man aged 55 to 69 with COVID-19, enrolled during active disease.

V and J are TRBV20-1 and TRBJ2-5; TRBD1 matches at 7 bases. V shed 3 bases, J shed 1 base, and the junction held 8 bases outside the gene matches. The CDR3 is 15 residues long. The germline CDR1 and CDR2 sequences are DFQATT and SNEGSKA (reference sequence). The CDR3 here is CSASTGEYVQETQYF. The DNA for the CDR3 is TGCAGTGCTAGTACAGGGGAATACGTCCAAGAGACCCAGTACTTC.

V gene TRBV9 combines with J gene TRBJ1-3, with D possibly matching TRBD1 (5 bases). This CDR3 comprises 12 residues. Deletions cut 5 bases from V and 2 bases from J, with 5 bases between. The germline gives CDR1 SGDLS, CDR2 YYNGEE. The CDR3 protein is CASRGPGNTIYF. The CDR3 DNA follows: TGTGCCAGCAGGGGGCCTGGAAACACCATATATTTT.

The rearrangement uses TRBV2 and TRBJ2-7, with D perhaps TRBD2 (5 bases). The V gene lost 4 bases and the J gene lost 0 bases, with 13 bases spanning the gap. The CDR3 has 15 residues. The germline gives CDR1 SNHLY, CDR2 FYNNEI. CDR3 region: CASSVQSSASYEQYF. CDR3 coding DNA: TGTGCCAGCAGTGTCCAGAGTAGCGCCTCCTACGAGCAGTACTTC.

The chain employs TRBV28 and TRBJ1-5; tentatively, D is TRBD1 (5 bases). V dropped 3 bases and J dropped 4 bases, with 10 bases sitting between them. Germline values: CDR1 MDHEN, CDR2 SYDVKM. The CDR3 consists of 14 residues. The DNA of the CDR3 is TGTGCCAGCAGTTTTTCAAAGGGGAATCAGCCCCAGCATTTT. Its protein is CASSFSKGNQPQHF.

This clone is a singleton in its sample. CDR3 region: CASSPQDSEAFF. The CDR3 DNA reads as TGCGCCAGCAGCCCCCAAGACTCCGAAGCTTTCTTT. This chain links TRBV5-1 with TRBJ1-1; D is undetermined. The germline gives CDR1 SGHRS, CDR2 YFSETQ. V gave up 4 bases and J gave up 8 bases, with 12 bases separating them. The length of the CDR3 is 12 residues.

The chain joins TRBV11-2 to TRBJ1-6, with 7 bases aligning to TRBD1. The CDR3 is made up of 12 amino acids. The germline V gene encodes CDR1 SGHAT and CDR2 FQNNGV. The junction had 6 bases not matched to a gene; V was cut back by 3 bases and J by 16 bases. The CDR3 spells CASSFESGQLHF. The CDR3 DNA reads TGTGCCAGCAGCTTCGAATCGGGACAGCTCCACTTT. The whole variable domain, filled in from reference TRBV11-2 and TRBJ1-6, reads EAGVAQSPRYKIIEKRQSVAFWCNPISGHATLYWYQQILGQGPKLLIQFQNNGVVDDSQLPKDRFSAERLKGVDSTLKIQPAKLEDSAVYLCASSFESGQLHFGNGTRLTVT.

This clone appeared once. The V and J genes are TRBV28 and TRBJ1-5; D perhaps matches TRBD1 (5 bases). CDR3 length: 13 residues. In germline, CDR1 is MDHEN, CDR2 SYDVKM. V was pared by 4 bases and J by 7 bases, with 11 bases between. The CDR3 region is CASSWVRAQPQHF. CDR3 in DNA: TGTGCCAGCAGTTGGGTCAGGGCGCAGCCCCAGCATTTT. Full variable domain (missing parts from reference TRBV28 and TRBJ1-5): DVKVTQSSRYLVKRTGEKVFLECVQDMDHENMFWYRQDPGLGLRLIYFSYDVKMKEKGDIPEGYSVSREKKERFSLILESASTNQTSMYLCASSWVRAQPQHFGDGTRLSIL.

In regard to this clone: The identical CDR3 is also encoded by other nucleotide sequences in the sample. The chain uses TRBV5-1 and TRBJ2-7; TRBD2 aligns across 7 bases. Germline CDR1 reads SGHRS; CDR2 reads YFSETQ. With 4 bases clipped from V and 0 bases from J, the junction kept 4 bases outside the gene matches. The CDR3 spans 14 residues. The CDR3 DNA is TGCGCCAGCAGCCTAAGCGGGACCTCCTACGAGCAGTACTTC. Protein sequence: CASSLSGTSYEQYF.

The J gene is TRBJ2-1, the V gene TRBV7-8, with D possibly TRBD1 on 6 matching bases. The CDR3 totals 13 residues. Germline V gives CDR1 SGHVS, CDR2 FQNEAQ. The V end was cut by 5 bases, the J end by 10 bases, with 15 bases between. The CDR3 loop reads CASSPEGVGEQFF. The CDR3 DNA reads as TGTGCCAGCAGCCCCGAGGGGGTAGGGGAGCAGTTCTTC.

The chain joins TRBV6-2 or TRBV6-3 to TRBJ2-3, with a weak D call TRBD2 (6 bases). Per germline, CDR1 MNHEY and CDR2 SVGEGT. This CDR3 is built from 16 residues. V was pared by 6 bases and J by 2 bases, with 18 bases between. DNA of the CDR3: TGTGCCAGCAGCCCCCTCCGCGGGCGGGACACAGATACGCAGTATTTT. It is translated as CASSPLRGRDTDTQYF.

The V gene is TRBV6-2 or TRBV6-3, the J gene TRBJ2-7, with 11 bases lining up with TRBD2. With 4 bases clipped from V and 3 bases from J, the junction kept 2 bases outside the gene matches. The CDR3 covers 14 residues. The germline gives CDR1 MNHEY, CDR2 SVGEGT. The CDR3 loop reads CASSLTSGIYEQYF. The CDR3 coding sequence is TGTGCCAGCAGTTTGACTAGCGGGATCTACGAGCAGTACTTC.

The gene calls are TRBV2 and TRBJ2-5; D is perhaps TRBD2 (6 bases). V lost 1 base and J 1 base, leaving 16 bases between the germline ends. The germline gives CDR1 SNHLY, CDR2 FYNNEI. CDR3 length: 17 residues. CDR3 nucleotides: TGTGCCAGCAGTGAAGTCTCGGGTGCTAGCGTCCAAGAGACCCAGTACTTC. Encoded protein: CASSEVSGASVQETQYF.

The J gene is TRBJ2-7, the V gene TRBV14; 8 nucleotides agree with TRBD2. The CDR3 covers 17 residues. The V gene end was trimmed by 4 bases and the J gene end by 2 bases; junction bases not matched to a gene: 13. Germline-derived CDR1 and CDR2 are SGHDN and FVKESK. The CDR3 here is CASSLDVGGRFTYEQYF. The CDR3 DNA sequence: TGTGCCAGCAGCCTGGATGTTGGCGGGAGGTTTACCTACGAGCAGTACTTC.

The chain links TRBV2 to TRBJ1-1; TRBD1 matches at 8 bases. The CDR3 spans 16 residues. Per germline, CDR1 SNHLY and CDR2 FYNNEI. The V gene end was trimmed by 4 bases and the J gene end by 1 base; junction bases not matched to a gene: 8. The CDR3 region has the DNA TGTGCCAGCAGTGGAGGGACAGGCGTCCCGAACACTGAAGCTTTCTTT. Its translation: CASSGGTGVPNTEAFF.

This clone has just one count. CDR3 sequence (DNA): TGCGCCAGCAGCCAAGAAGGGGCTAGCGGGAGGGCCCGGACCGATACGCAGTATTTT. Protein sequence: CASSQEGASGRARTDTQYF. V and J are TRBV4-3 and TRBJ2-3; 12 nucleotides align to TRBD2. The trim removed 0 bases at V and 6 bases at J, leaving 13 bases unmatched. There are 19 residues in the CDR3. Germline CDR1 reads LGHNA; CDR2 reads YSLEER.

V and J are TRBV6-5 and TRBJ1-2; D is possibly TRBD1 (6 bases). The CDR3 is made up of 13 amino acids. CDR1 and CDR2 (germline): MNHEY, SVGAGI. Trimming left V 7 bases short and J 7 bases short, with 16 bases between. CDR3 residues: CASTPARGSGYTF. CDR3 DNA sequence: TGTGCCAGCACCCCGGCCAGGGGCTCTGGCTACACCTTC.

This clone occurred once. The chain has TRBV27 and TRBJ2-1; 11 positions match TRBD2. J was trimmed by 6 bases and V by 4 bases; bases with no gene match: 5. Germline V gene data show CDR1 as MNHEY and CDR2 as SMNVEV (reference sequence). CDR3 length: 15 residues. CDR3 DNA: TGTGCCAGCAGTTCTTCTAGCGGGAGGCCCAATGAGCAGTTCTTC. It translates to CASSSSSGRPNEQFF.

The chain links TRBV7-2 to TRBJ1-4, with 7 bases fitting TRBD1. The V segment lost 4 bases and the J segment 8 bases; nucleotides outside the gene matches: 4. The CDR3 totals 13 residues. Germline CDR1 is SGHTA and CDR2 is FQGNSA. CDR3 sequence: CASSSWDSEKLFF. CDR3 sequence (DNA): TGTGCCAGCAGCTCCTGGGACAGCGAAAAACTGTTTTTT.

V and J are TRBV29-1 and TRBJ1-5; TRBD1 matches 7 bases. The CDR3 covers 13 residues. CDR1 SQVTM and CDR2 ANQGSEA come from the germline V gene. Trimming at V came to 6 bases and at J to 7 bases, leaving 9 bases not matched to a gene. The chain's CDR3 is CSVGQTVGQPQHF. The CDR3 DNA follows: TGCAGCGTGGGACAGACAGTCGGACAGCCCCAGCATTTT.

The rearrangement joins TRBV11-3 to TRBJ2-2, with a tentative D call TRBD2 (5 bases). This CDR3 has 14 amino acids. CDR1 is SGHNT and CDR2 is YENEEA in the germline V gene. Trimming removed 2 bases from V and 7 bases from J, with 11 bases in between. The CDR3 DNA sequence: TGTGCCAGCAGCTTAAGAGGGTATAACGGGGAGCTGTTTTTT. This translates into CASSLRGYNGELFF.

The chain links TRBV29-1 to TRBJ1-4, with a weak D call TRBD1 (6 bases). This CDR3 is 13 amino acids long. CDR1 is SQVTM, CDR2 ANQGSEA, per germline. Trimming took off 4 bases at V and 8 bases at J, with 14 bases between the two ends. The CDR3 bases are TGCAGCGTTGCCAGGGGAGGGGGAGAAAAACTGTTTTTT. Translated, it gives CSVARGGGEKLFF.

The CDR3 region has the DNA TGCGCCAGCAGCCAACCTAGCGGGACCTCTGGGGCCAACGTCCTGACTTTC. This sequence encodes CASSQPSGTSGANVLTF. The J gene is TRBJ2-6, the V gene TRBV4-1, with 9 bases aligning to TRBD2. Germline CDR1 reads MGHRA; CDR2 reads YSYEKL. J lost 0 bases, V lost 2 bases, and 2 bases had no gene match. This CDR3 is built from 17 residues.

The chain is built from TRBV5-1 and TRBJ2-5; D perhaps matches TRBD2 (5 bases). CDR1 and CDR2 (germline): SGHRS, YFSETQ. The germline V and J ends were trimmed by 1 base and 3 bases, with 10 bases remaining between them. The CDR3 has 14 residues. The CDR3 DNA is TGCGCCAGCAGCTTGTTGGGAGTCAAAGAGACCCAGTACTTC. Translation gives CASSLLGVKETQYF.

This chain connects TRBV30 to TRBJ2-3; no reliable D call. The CDR3 runs to 13 residues. Trimming cost V 0 bases and J 2 bases, with 6 bases left between them. Germline V CDR1 and CDR2: GTSNPN, SVGIG (reference sequence). The CDR3: CAWSVLNTDTQYF. For the CDR3, the DNA is TGTGCCTGGAGTGTACTCAACACAGATACGCAGTATTTT.

This chain joins TRBV28 and TRBJ2-7, with 8 bases matching TRBD2. This CDR3 is built from 14 residues. J lost 5 bases, V lost 3 bases, and 6 bases had no gene match. The germline V gene has CDR1 MDHEN and CDR2 SYDVKM. The CDR3 bases are TGTGCCAGCAGTTTGAGCGGGAGATGGAACGAGCAGTACTTC. It encodes CASSLSGRWNEQYF.

The gene calls are TRBV27 and TRBJ2-7, with 10 bases that match TRBD2. CDR1 and CDR2 (germline): MNHEY, SMNVEV (reference sequence). Trimming took 3 bases from V and 3 from J; bases not matched to a gene: 5. The CDR3 totals 15 residues. CDR3 amino acids: CASSLSLAGDYEQYF. The CDR3, as DNA: TGTGCCAGCAGTTTGAGCCTAGCGGGAGACTACGAGCAGTACTTC.

The rearrangement joins TRBV28 to TRBJ1-4; the D is unclear. The CDR3 has 14 residues. V shed 8 bases and J shed 4 bases, with 14 bases lying between them. Germline CDR1 is MDHEN and CDR2 is SYDVKM. Here the CDR3 reads CASGPLGDNEKLFF. The CDR3 DNA is TGTGCCAGCGGCCCCCTAGGCGATAATGAAAAACTGTTTTTT.

This chain joins TRBV5-6 and TRBJ2-2; 7 bases align to TRBD2. The CDR3 is 17 residues long. V lost 3 bases, J lost 6 bases, and 14 bases stayed unmatched. Germline CDR1 SGHDT, CDR2 YYEEEE. The CDR3 loop is CASSSPELAGVSGELFF. The CDR3 bases are TGTGCCAGCAGCTCCCCTGAGTTGGCGGGAGTGTCCGGGGAGCTGTTTTTT.

The chain joins TRBV9 to TRBJ1-3, with TRBD1 matching over 10 bases. This CDR3 is built from 15 residues. Germline loops: CDR1 SGDLS, CDR2 YYNGEE. J was trimmed by 4 bases and V by 5 bases; bases with no gene match: 6. CDR3 region: CASRLGQGVGNTIYF. DNA of the CDR3: TGTGCCAGCAGACTTGGACAGGGGGTAGGAAACACCATATATTTT.

The chain links TRBV7-6 to TRBJ2-3, with 9 bases fitting TRBD2. The J segment lost 4 bases and the V segment lost 0 bases, leaving 17 bases of the junction unmatched. Germline V CDR1 and CDR2: SGHVS, FNYEAQ. The CDR3 loop spans 20 amino acids. Written as DNA, the CDR3 is TGTGCCAGCAGCTTAGCACCCCGCATGGCGGGAGGGCCCTCTTCAGATACGCAGTATTTT. It yields the protein CASSLAPRMAGGPSSDTQYF.

This chain joins TRBV19 and TRBJ2-5; 8 bases map to TRBD2. Germline V gene data show CDR1 as LNHDA and CDR2 as SQIVND (reference sequence). Unmatched junction bases numbered 13, after V lost 3 bases and J lost 4 bases. The CDR3 length is 17 residues. The CDR3 reads CASSINRASGRGETQYF. CDR3 bases: TGTGCCAGTAGTATTAATCGGGCTAGCGGGCGAGGAGAGACCCAGTACTTC.